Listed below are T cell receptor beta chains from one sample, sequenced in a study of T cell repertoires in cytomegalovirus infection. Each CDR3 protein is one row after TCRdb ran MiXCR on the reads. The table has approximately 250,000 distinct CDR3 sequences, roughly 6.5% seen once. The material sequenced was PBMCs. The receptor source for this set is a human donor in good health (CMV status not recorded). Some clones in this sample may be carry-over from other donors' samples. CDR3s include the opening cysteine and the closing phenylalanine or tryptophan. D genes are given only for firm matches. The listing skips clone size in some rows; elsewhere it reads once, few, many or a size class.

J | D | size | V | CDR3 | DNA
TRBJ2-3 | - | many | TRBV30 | CAWSNSLAHTQYF | TGTGCCTGGAGTAACTCACTAGCCCATACGCAGTATTTT
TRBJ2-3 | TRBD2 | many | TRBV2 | CASSAMTSGASTDTQYF | TGTGCCAGCAGTGCGATGACTAGCGGAGCTAGCACAGATACGCAGTATTTT
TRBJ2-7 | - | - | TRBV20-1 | CSAYLGVLYEQYF | TGCAGTGCTTATCTGGGTGTCCTCTACGAGCAGTACTTC
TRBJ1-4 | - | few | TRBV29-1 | CSVEGGAGEKLFF | TGCAGCGTTGAGGGTGGAGCCGGTGAAAAACTGTTTTTT
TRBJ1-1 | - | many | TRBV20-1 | CSARGMGGGMNTEAFF | TGCAGTGCTAGGGGGATGGGGGGGGGAATGAACACTGAAGCTTTCTTT
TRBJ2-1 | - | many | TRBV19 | CASSISGGHTYNEQFF | TGTGCCAGTAGTATTAGTGGCGGACACACCTACAATGAGCAGTTCTTC
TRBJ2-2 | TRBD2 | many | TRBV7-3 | CASSLASAAGATTGELFF | TGTGCCAGCAGCTTAGCATCGGCAGCGGGGGCCACCACCGGGGAGCTGTTTTTT
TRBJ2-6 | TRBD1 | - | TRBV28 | CASSGTVTRSGANVLTF | TGTGCCAGCAGCGGGACAGTAACTCGCTCTGGGGCCAACGTCCTGACTTTC
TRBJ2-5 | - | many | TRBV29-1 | CSVVGGETQYF | TGCAGCGTTGTAGGGGGAGAGACCCAGTACTTC
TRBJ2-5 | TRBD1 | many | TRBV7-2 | CASSYTGGETQYF | TGTGCCAGCAGCTATACAGGGGGCGAGACCCAGTACTTC
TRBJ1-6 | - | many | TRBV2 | CASSPEESPLHF | TGTGCCAGCAGTCCAGAGGAGTCACCCCTCCACTTT
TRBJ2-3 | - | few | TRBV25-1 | CASSESSSTDTQYF | TGTGCCAGCAGTGAATCGAGTAGCACAGATACGCAGTATTTT
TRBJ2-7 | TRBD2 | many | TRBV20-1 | CSAGLAGPVYEQYF | TGCAGTGCTGGACTAGCGGGGCCCGTCTACGAGCAGTACTTC
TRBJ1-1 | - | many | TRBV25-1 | CASKMGGREAFF | TGTGCCAGCAAAATGGGGGGTAGGGAAGCTTTCTTT
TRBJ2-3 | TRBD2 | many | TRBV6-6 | CASSSAGGEGDTQYF | TGTGCCAGCAGTTCCGCGGGGGGGGAGGGAGATACGCAGTATTTT
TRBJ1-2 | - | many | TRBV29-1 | CSVTTQYPNYGYTF | TGCAGCGTAACTACACAATATCCTAACTATGGCTACACCTTC
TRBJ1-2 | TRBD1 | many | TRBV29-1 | CSVEGGTGYDGYTF | TGCAGCGTTGAAGGTGGGACAGGGTACGATGGCTACACCTTC
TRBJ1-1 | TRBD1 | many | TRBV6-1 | CATRTGGEWTEAFF | TGTGCCACCAGGACAGGGGGCGAGTGGACTGAAGCTTTCTTT
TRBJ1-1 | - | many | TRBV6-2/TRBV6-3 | CASSSAGQLNTEAFF | TGTGCCAGCAGTTCAGCGGGACAATTAAACACTGAAGCTTTCTTT
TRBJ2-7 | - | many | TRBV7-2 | CASSLLGPVEQYF | TGTGCCAGCAGTCTTTTGGGGCCCGTAGAGCAGTACTTC
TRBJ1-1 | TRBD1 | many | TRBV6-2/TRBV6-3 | CACGTGGSGTEAFF | TGTGCCTGCGGGACAGGGGGATCGGGGACTGAAGCTTTCTTT
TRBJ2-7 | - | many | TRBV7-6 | CASSFQGGEQYF | TGTGCCAGCAGCTTCCAAGGAGGGGAGCAGTACTTC
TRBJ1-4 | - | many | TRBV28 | CASSTTGNEKLFF | TGTGCCAGCAGTACAACAGGGAATGAAAAACTGTTTTTT
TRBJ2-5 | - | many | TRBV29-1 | CSVAGQTQETQYF | TGCAGCGTTGCTGGCCAGACACAAGAGACCCAGTACTTC
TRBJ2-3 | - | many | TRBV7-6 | CASSFNPSRTDTQYF | TGTGCCAGCAGCTTTAATCCCTCGCGCACAGATACGCAGTATTTT
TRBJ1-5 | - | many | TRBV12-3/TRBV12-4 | CASTPREGLGNQPQHF | TGTGCCAGCACCCCGCGGGAGGGTCTCGGCAATCAGCCCCAGCATTTT
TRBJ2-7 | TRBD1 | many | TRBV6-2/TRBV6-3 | CASSYYGTGNYEQYF | TGTGCCAGCAGTTACTATGGGACAGGGAACTACGAGCAGTACTTC
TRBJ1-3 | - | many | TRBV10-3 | CAISELTADQFGNTIYF | TGTGCCATCAGCGAGTTGACAGCGGACCAATTCGGAAACACCATATATTTT
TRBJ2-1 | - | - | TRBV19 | CASDRGGAYNEQFF | TGTGCCAGCGATAGAGGGGGGGCCTACAATGAGCAGTTCTTC
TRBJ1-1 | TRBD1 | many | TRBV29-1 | CRAGQSNTEAFF | TGCAGGGCGGGACAGTCGAACACTGAAGCTTTCTTT
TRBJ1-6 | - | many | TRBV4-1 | CASSQEGEWSDSPLHF | TGCGCCAGCAGCCAAGAGGGGGAATGGAGTGATTCACCCCTCCACTTT
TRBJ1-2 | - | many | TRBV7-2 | CASSFTGDYGYTF | TGTGCCAGCAGCTTCACGGGAGACTATGGCTACACCTTC
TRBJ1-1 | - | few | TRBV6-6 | CASQGSVNTEAFF | TGTGCCAGTCAGGGTTCGGTGAACACTGAAGCTTTCTTT
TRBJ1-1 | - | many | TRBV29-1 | CSVKQGLNTEAFF | TGCAGCGTTAAACAGGGATTGAACACTGAAGCTTTCTTT
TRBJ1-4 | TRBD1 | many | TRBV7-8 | CASSAPGTGHEKLFF | TGTGCCAGCAGCGCTCCCGGGACAGGCCATGAAAAACTGTTTTTT
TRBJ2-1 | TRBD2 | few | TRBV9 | CASSDDGGGYNEQFF | TGTGCCAGCAGCGACGACGGCGGGGGGTACAATGAGCAGTTCTTC
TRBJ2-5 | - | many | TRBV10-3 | CASRTANEETQYF | TGTGCTTCGCGGACAGCGAACGAAGAGACCCAGTACTTC
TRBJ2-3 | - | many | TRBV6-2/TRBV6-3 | CASTSDHTDTQYF | TGTGCCAGCACCTCGGACCACACAGATACGCAGTATTTT
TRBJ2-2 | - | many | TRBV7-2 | CASSSPGANTGELFF | TGTGCCAGCAGTTCCCCCGGGGCGAACACCGGGGAGCTGTTTTTT
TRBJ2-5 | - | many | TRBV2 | CARADFQETQYF | TGTGCCAGAGCGGACTTCCAAGAGACCCAGTACTTC